This is a list of T cell receptor beta chains from one sample in a study of T cell changes during pregnancy in multiple sclerosis. Sequenced by immunoSEQ multiplex PCR; TCRdb stores in-frame clones only, minus some. The sample has 130,000 or so clones, about 94% seen once. The sequenced sample was peripheral blood, obtained before pregnancy. The receptor source for this set is a female donor with multiple sclerosis, enrolled in a pregnancy study. Both conserved end residues are part of each CDR3. Each record gives: D gene, V gene, J gene, clone size, CDR3 protein, CDR3 DNA. A D gene is named only where the DNA matches it firmly. Expanded clones get a size class; other rows say once, few or many, or leave the size out.

D gene: TRBD1
V gene: TRBV18
J gene: TRBJ2-7
clone size: -
CDR3 protein: CASSLLDRADYEQYF
CDR3 DNA: TGTGCCAGCTCACTACTGGACAGGGCAGACTACGAGCAGTACTTC

D gene: TRBD2
V gene: TRBV7-3
J gene: TRBJ2-3
clone size: -
CDR3 protein: CASSLDAGVTDTQYF
CDR3 DNA: TGTGCCAGCAGCTTAGATGCGGGAGTGACAGATACGCAGTATTTT

D gene: -
V gene: TRBV28
J gene: TRBJ1-1
clone size: once
CDR3 protein: CASSRRGRSEAFF
CDR3 DNA: TGTGCCAGCAGCCGACGGGGGAGATCTGAAGCTTTCTTT

D gene: -
V gene: TRBV6-1
J gene: TRBJ1-3
clone size: -
CDR3 protein: CAGSGDIGYTIYF
CDR3 DNA: TGTGCCGGCAGTGGGGACATTGGTTACACCATATATTTT

D gene: TRBD2
V gene: TRBV30
J gene: TRBJ2-6
clone size: -
CDR3 protein: CAWRGRSSGANVLTF
CDR3 DNA: TGTGCTTGGCGGGGGAGGAGCTCTGGGGCCAACGTCCTGACTTTC

D gene: TRBD1
V gene: TRBV7-2
J gene: TRBJ1-3
clone size: -
CDR3 protein: CASSPRTGHGNTIYF
CDR3 DNA: TGTGCCAGCAGCCCCCGGACAGGGCATGGAAACACCATATATTTT

D gene: -
V gene: TRBV9
J gene: TRBJ2-1
clone size: -
CDR3 protein: CASSVALDSLADNEQFF
CDR3 DNA: TGTGCCAGCAGCGTAGCTTTGGACAGCCTAGCTGACAATGAGCAGTTCTTC

D gene: -
V gene: TRBV7-6
J gene: TRBJ2-5
clone size: -
CDR3 protein: CASSLGQQETQYF
CDR3 DNA: TGTGCCAGCAGCTTAGGCCAGCAAGAGACCCAGTACTTC

D gene: -
V gene: TRBV19
J gene: TRBJ2-2
clone size: -
CDR3 protein: CASSMDGVTGELFF
CDR3 DNA: TGTGCCAGTAGTATGGACGGGGTCACCGGGGAGCTGTTTTTT

D gene: TRBD1
V gene: TRBV5-4
J gene: TRBJ1-2
clone size: -
CDR3 protein: CASARQGARDGYTF
CDR3 DNA: TGTGCCAGCGCCAGGCAGGGGGCGCGGGACGGCTACACCTTC

D gene: -
V gene: TRBV19
J gene: TRBJ2-5
clone size: -
CDR3 protein: CASSPDSGTETQYF
CDR3 DNA: TGTGCCAGTAGTCCGGACAGCGGGACGGAGACCCAGTACTTC

D gene: TRBD1
V gene: TRBV6-1
J gene: TRBJ1-1
clone size: -
CDR3 protein: CASSERGRNTEAFF
CDR3 DNA: TGTGCCAGCAGTGAAAGGGGGCGAAACACTGAAGCTTTCTTT

D gene: -
V gene: TRBV15
J gene: TRBJ2-7
clone size: -
CDR3 protein: CATSRDLVDEQYF
CDR3 DNA: TGTGCCACCAGCAGAGATCTAGTCGACGAGCAGTACTTC

D gene: -
V gene: TRBV6-6
J gene: TRBJ1-2
clone size: -
CDR3 protein: CAVRDNYGYTF
CDR3 DNA: TGTGCGGTGAGAGATAACTATGGCTACACCTTC

D gene: -
V gene: TRBV28
J gene: TRBJ2-7
clone size: -
CDR3 protein: CASRSTTGTPRYEQYF
CDR3 DNA: TGTGCCAGCAGATCAACTACAGGGACCCCTCGGTACGAGCAGTACTTC

D gene: -
V gene: TRBV19
J gene: TRBJ2-7
clone size: -
CDR3 protein: CASSMATRGPYEQYF
CDR3 DNA: TGTGCCAGTAGTATGGCTACCCGCGGGCCCTACGAGCAGTACTTC

D gene: -
V gene: TRBV30
J gene: TRBJ2-1
clone size: -
CDR3 protein: CAWSVRFAEQFF
CDR3 DNA: TGTGCCTGGAGTGTACGGTTTGCTGAGCAGTTCTTC

D gene: -
V gene: TRBV6-6
J gene: TRBJ1-1
clone size: -
CDR3 protein: CASLEGEVNTEAFF
CDR3 DNA: TGTGCCAGCCTCGAAGGGGAAGTGAACACTGAAGCTTTCTTT

D gene: TRBD2
V gene: TRBV10-3
J gene: TRBJ2-5
clone size: -
CDR3 protein: CAISESMAGGGVETQYF
CDR3 DNA: TGTGCCATCAGTGAGTCGATGGCGGGAGGGGGTGTGGAGACCCAGTACTTC

D gene: TRBD1
V gene: TRBV5-8
J gene: TRBJ2-5
clone size: -
CDR3 protein: CASSPGQGTQETQYF
CDR3 DNA: TGTGCCAGCAGCCCGGGACAGGGCACCCAAGAGACCCAGTACTTC

D gene: TRBD2
V gene: TRBV19
J gene: TRBJ2-1
clone size: -
CDR3 protein: CASSIGRGVGVSYNEQFF
CDR3 DNA: TGTGCCAGTAGTATAGGACGGGGGGTTGGGGTCTCCTACAATGAGCAGTTCTTC

D gene: TRBD2
V gene: TRBV2
J gene: TRBJ2-3
clone size: once
CDR3 protein: CASSEGARLAGHTDTQYF
CDR3 DNA: TGTGCTAGCAGTGAAGGGGCACGGCTAGCGGGACACACAGATACGCAGTATTTT

D gene: -
V gene: TRBV7-9
J gene: TRBJ1-2
clone size: -
CDR3 protein: CASSLATTGGYTF
CDR3 DNA: TGTGCCAGCAGCTTAGCGACCACCGGGGGCTACACCTTC

D gene: -
V gene: TRBV27
J gene: TRBJ1-1
clone size: -
CDR3 protein: CASSLGFKGGTEAFF
CDR3 DNA: TGTGCCAGCTCCTTGGGGTTTAAGGGAGGCACTGAAGCTTTCTTT

D gene: TRBD2
V gene: TRBV6-5
J gene: TRBJ2-3
clone size: -
CDR3 protein: CASSYAGDRVTQYF
CDR3 DNA: TGTGCCAGCAGTTACGCGGGGGATAGGGTTACGCAGTATTTT

D gene: -
V gene: TRBV5-4
J gene: TRBJ1-2
clone size: -
CDR3 protein: CASSGEGVYGYTF
CDR3 DNA: TGTGCCAGCAGCGGGGAGGGCGTCTATGGCTACACCTTC

D gene: -
V gene: TRBV6-1
J gene: TRBJ1-2
clone size: -
CDR3 protein: CASTPRDGGLYGYTF
CDR3 DNA: TGTGCCAGCACCCCCCGGGACGGGGGGTTATATGGCTACACCTTC

D gene: -
V gene: TRBV28
J gene: TRBJ1-2
clone size: -
CDR3 protein: CALQRTDSFYGYTF
CDR3 DNA: TGTGCCCTTCAGCGTACGGACAGCTTCTATGGCTACACCTTC

D gene: TRBD1
V gene: TRBV29-1
J gene: TRBJ1-2
clone size: -
CDR3 protein: CSVVAGQYYTF
CDR3 DNA: TGCAGCGTTGTGGCGGGACAGTACTACACCTTC

D gene: TRBD1
V gene: TRBV5-6
J gene: TRBJ2-7
clone size: -
CDR3 protein: CASSPGQPYEQYF
CDR3 DNA: TGTGCCAGCAGCCCGGGACAGCCCTACGAGCAGTACTTC

D gene: -
V gene: TRBV4-2
J gene: TRBJ2-6
clone size: -
CDR3 protein: CASTPAGGQGANVLTF
CDR3 DNA: TGTGCCAGCACCCCCGCCGGGGGGCAGGGGGCCAACGTCCTGACTTTC

D gene: TRBD1
V gene: TRBV30
J gene: TRBJ1-5
clone size: -
CDR3 protein: CAWSAGGGRQPQHF
CDR3 DNA: TGTGCCTGGAGTGCAGGGGGCGGAAGGCAGCCCCAGCATTTT

D gene: TRBD2
V gene: TRBV19
J gene: TRBJ2-5
clone size: -
CDR3 protein: CASSGGGIETQYF
CDR3 DNA: TGTGCCAGTTCTGGCGGGGGGATAGAGACCCAGTACTTC